Listed here is a single T cell receptor beta chain. The sample originates from a study of cytomegalovirus exposure and HLA in healthy donors. Researchers ran the PCR with 60 Vbeta and 13 Jbeta primers. Method: immunoSEQ multiplex PCR; TCRdb's copy keeps in-frame clones and lacks some. The sample contains approximately 100,000 clones, approximately 73% of which appear only once. Germline V CDR1 and CDR2: MDHEN, SYDVKM. Trimming left V 1 base short and J 4 bases short, with 8 bases between. This CDR3 spans 15 amino acids. The chain uses TRBV28 and TRBJ1-6; D call uncertain. The specimen sequenced was PBMCs. The clonotype was recovered from a man in his forties in good health and CMV-seronegative. CDR3 in amino acids: CASSLFQVYNSPLHF. Written as DNA, the CDR3 is TGTGCCAGCAGTTTATTTCAGGTTTATAATTCACCCCTCCACTTT.